This T cell receptor beta chain was profiled in a study of T cells in Graves' hyperthyroidism and ophthalmopathy. Background on the study: Once the initial diagnosis was made, peripheral blood was obtained before any treatment. General observations from the study: Before onset, ophthalmopathy was predicted by the model a median roughly 6.4 months earlier.

Ten or more counts support this clonotype. The antigen remains unidentified. Trimming took 6 bases from V and 2 from J, leaving 22 bases between them. Germline V gene lookup returns CDR1 SGHAT and CDR2 FQNNGV. This CDR3 has 17 amino acids. Amplified regions were TCR beta CDR3 sequences from RNA transcripts. HTBI primers drove first-round RT-PCR of the TCR CDR3. TCRdb reprocessed the multiplex PCR reads via MiXCR and lists one record per CDR3 protein. The table lists about 350,000 distinct CDR3 sequences, about a sixth of them singletons, with around 15% in the top ten. The gene calls are TRBV11-2 and TRBJ2-5; D is unresolved. Sample: blood. This receptor was obtained from a woman aged 40 to 50 with Graves' ophthalmopathy. The CDR3 spells CASSQTYGLGRQETQYF. The CDR3 DNA reads as TGTGCCAGCAGTCAGACCTACGGCCTCGGGCGGCAAGAGACCCAGTACTTC.